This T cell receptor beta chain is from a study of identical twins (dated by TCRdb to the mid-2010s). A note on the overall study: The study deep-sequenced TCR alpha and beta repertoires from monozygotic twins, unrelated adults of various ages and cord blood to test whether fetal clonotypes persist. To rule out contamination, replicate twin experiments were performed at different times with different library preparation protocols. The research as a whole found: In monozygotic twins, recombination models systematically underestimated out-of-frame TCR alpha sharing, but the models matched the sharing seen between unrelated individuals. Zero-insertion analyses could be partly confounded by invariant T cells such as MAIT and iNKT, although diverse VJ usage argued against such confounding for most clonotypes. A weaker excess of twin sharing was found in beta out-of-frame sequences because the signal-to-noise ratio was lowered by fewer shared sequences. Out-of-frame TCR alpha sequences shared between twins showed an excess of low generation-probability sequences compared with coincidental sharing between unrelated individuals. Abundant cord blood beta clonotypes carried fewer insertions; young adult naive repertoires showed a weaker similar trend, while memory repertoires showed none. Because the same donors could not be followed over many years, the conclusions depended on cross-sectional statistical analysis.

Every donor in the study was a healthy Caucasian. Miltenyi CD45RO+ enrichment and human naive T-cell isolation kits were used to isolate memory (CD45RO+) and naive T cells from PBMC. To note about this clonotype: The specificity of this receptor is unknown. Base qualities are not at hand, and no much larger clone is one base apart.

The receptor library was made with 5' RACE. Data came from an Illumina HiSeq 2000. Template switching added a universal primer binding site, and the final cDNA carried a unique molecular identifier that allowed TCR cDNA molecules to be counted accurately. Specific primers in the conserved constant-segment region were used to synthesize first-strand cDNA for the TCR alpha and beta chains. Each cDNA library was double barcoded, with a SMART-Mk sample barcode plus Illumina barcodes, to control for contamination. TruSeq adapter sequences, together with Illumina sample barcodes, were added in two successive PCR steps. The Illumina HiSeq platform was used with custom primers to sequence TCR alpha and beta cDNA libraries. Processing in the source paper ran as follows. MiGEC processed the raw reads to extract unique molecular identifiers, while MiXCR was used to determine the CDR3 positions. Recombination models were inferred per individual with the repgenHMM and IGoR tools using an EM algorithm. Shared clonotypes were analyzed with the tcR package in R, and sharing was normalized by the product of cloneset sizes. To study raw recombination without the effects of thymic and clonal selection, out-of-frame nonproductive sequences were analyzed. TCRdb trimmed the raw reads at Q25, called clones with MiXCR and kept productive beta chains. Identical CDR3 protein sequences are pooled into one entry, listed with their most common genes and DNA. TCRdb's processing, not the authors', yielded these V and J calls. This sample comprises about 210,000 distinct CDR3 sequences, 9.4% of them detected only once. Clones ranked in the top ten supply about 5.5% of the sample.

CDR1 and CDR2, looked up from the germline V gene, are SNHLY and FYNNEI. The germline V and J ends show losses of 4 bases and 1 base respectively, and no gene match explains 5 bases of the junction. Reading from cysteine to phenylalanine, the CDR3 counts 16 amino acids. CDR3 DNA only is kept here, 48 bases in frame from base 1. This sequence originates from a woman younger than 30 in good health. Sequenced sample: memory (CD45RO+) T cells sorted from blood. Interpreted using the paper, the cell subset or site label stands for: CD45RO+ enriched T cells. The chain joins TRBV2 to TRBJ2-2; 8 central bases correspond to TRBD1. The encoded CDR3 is CASSVYGTGNTGELFF. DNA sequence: TGTGCCAGCAGTGTTTATGGGACAGGGAACACCGGGGAGCTGTTTTTT.